The rows below give T cell receptor beta chains drawn from one sample of a study of CD39 and CD103 CD8 tumor-infiltrating T cells. The repertoire was sequenced with immunoSEQ multiplex PCR; TCRdb's copy has only in-frame clones and lacks some. The sample contains some 16,000 clones, around 90% of which appear only once. Sequenced input: CD8+ T cells sorted from blood. The origin of the receptors is a human donor with head and neck squamous cell carcinoma. Each CDR3 is given with its conserved first and last residue. The D gene is left open where the match is weak. Size tells how often a clone was seen (once, few, many) or the class of an expanded clone, and some rows leave it out.

V	size	J	D	CDR3	DNA
TRBV15	-	TRBJ1-2	-	CATSRDSRDFNYGYTF	TGTGCCACCAGCAGAGACTCTAGGGACTTTAACTATGGCTACACCTTC
TRBV4-1	-	TRBJ2-3	TRBD1	CASSQRSGGPQTDTQYF	TGCGCCAGCAGCCAAAGATCAGGGGGCCCCCAGACAGATACGCAGTATTTT
TRBV28	-	TRBJ2-7	-	CASSSYQQRNYEQYF	TGTGCCAGCAGTTCATACCAACAGAGAAACTACGAGCAGTACTTC
TRBV19	-	TRBJ1-1	-	CASSGTPNTEAFF	TGTGCCAGTAGTGGGACACCCAACACTGAAGCTTTCTTT
TRBV7-3	-	TRBJ1-6	-	CASSPGWNSPLHF	TGTGCCAGCAGCCCAGGGTGGAATTCACCCCTCCACTTT
TRBV6-5	-	TRBJ1-6	-	CASSYGRGPGSPLHF	TGTGCCAGCAGTTACGGCAGGGGCCCCGGTTCACCCCTCCACTTT
TRBV7-9	-	TRBJ2-7	-	CASSPPYLTSVTGEQYF	TGTGCCAGCAGCCCACCTTATCTCACAAGTGTAACTGGGGAGCAGTACTTC
TRBV7-6	-	TRBJ2-7	-	CASSSVETSYEQYF	TGTGCCAGCAGCTCCGTCGAGACAAGTTACGAGCAGTACTTC
TRBV5-3	once	TRBJ1-4	TRBD1	CARSLKFDRDPNEKLFF	TGTGCCAGAAGCTTGAAGTTCGACAGGGACCCTAATGAAAAACTGTTTTTT
TRBV4-1	-	TRBJ2-1	-	CASSQVRLDNEQFF	TGCGCCAGCAGCCAAGTCCGGCTGGACAATGAGCAGTTCTTC
TRBV18	-	TRBJ2-7	-	CASSPLRGGYEQYF	TGTGCCAGCTCACCATTACGGGGAGGATACGAGCAGTACTTC
TRBV29-1	-	TRBJ2-7	-	CSVEDSSYEQYF	TGCAGCGTTGAAGACAGTTCCTACGAGCAGTACTTC
TRBV6-1	-	TRBJ2-7	-	CASSEVGGSLEQYF	TGTGCCAGCAGTGAAGTAGGAGGTTCTCTCGAGCAGTACTTC
TRBV5-5	-	TRBJ2-7	-	CASSFPGATYEQYF	TGTGCCAGCAGCTTCCCGGGGGCCACCTACGAGCAGTACTTC
TRBV11-3	-	TRBJ2-1	-	CASSLGGHEQFF	TGTGCCAGCAGCTTAGGAGGCCATGAGCAGTTCTTC
TRBV10-2	-	TRBJ1-1	-	CASRASDTEAFF	TGCGCCAGCAGAGCCTCGGACACTGAAGCTTTCTTT
TRBV19	-	TRBJ1-4	-	CASSIVGDEKLFF	TGTGCCAGTAGTATAGTTGGAGATGAAAAACTGTTTTTT
TRBV27	-	TRBJ1-3	-	CASSRFPSGRGTSGNTIYF	TGTGCCAGCAGTCGGTTCCCCAGTGGCCGAGGCACCTCTGGAAACACCATATATTTT
TRBV30	once	TRBJ2-7	TRBD1	CAWSVGAGGYEQYF	TGTGCCTGGAGTGTAGGTGCAGGGGGCTACGAGCAGTACTTC
TRBV27	-	TRBJ2-7	-	CASSTIGGTYEQYF	TGTGCCAGCAGTACCATCGGAGGGACCTACGAGCAGTACTTC
TRBV7-9	once	TRBJ1-4	-	CASSRPREKLFF	TGTGCCAGCTCCCGCCCGCGAGAAAAACTGTTTTTT
TRBV19	-	TRBJ1-5	-	CASSISYQPQHF	TGTGCCAGTAGTATCTCTTATCAGCCCCAGCATTTT
TRBV4-2	-	TRBJ2-1	TRBD2	CASSLSGGSHNEQFF	TGTGCCAGCAGCCTTAGCGGGGGGTCCCACAATGAGCAGTTCTTC
TRBV6-1	-	TRBJ2-3	-	CASSEGVSGGTDTQYF	TGTGCCAGCAGTGAAGGGGTTAGTGGAGGCACAGATACGCAGTATTTT
TRBV7-9	-	TRBJ1-5	-	CASSSEGSPQHF	TGTGCCAGCAGCTCAGAGGGTAGCCCCCAGCATTTT
TRBV7-9	once	TRBJ2-3	-	CASSGAGGAIDTQYF	TGTGCCAGCAGTGGGGCTGGGGGGGCCATAGATACGCAGTATTTT
TRBV27	-	TRBJ2-1	TRBD1	CASSLSGTANYNEQFF	TGTGCCAGCAGTTTATCCGGGACAGCTAACTACAATGAGCAGTTCTTC
TRBV5-1	-	TRBJ2-1	TRBD2	CASSPIWTSGVNEQFF	TGCGCCAGCAGCCCCATCTGGACTAGCGGGGTCAATGAGCAGTTCTTC
TRBV9	once	TRBJ2-7	-	CASSLGSDTYEQYF	TGTGCCAGCAGCCTAGGGTCAGATACCTACGAGCAGTACTTC
TRBV19	-	TRBJ1-1	-	CASSITGYTEAFF	TGTGCCAGTAGTATCACAGGCTACACTGAAGCTTTCTTT
TRBV28	-	TRBJ2-3	-	CASSFEQGRADTQYF	TGTGCCAGCAGTTTCGAACAGGGACGGGCAGATACGCAGTATTTT
TRBV7-8	-	TRBJ1-1	-	CASSQDSDEAFF	TGTGCCAGCAGCCAAGACAGTGATGAAGCTTTCTTT